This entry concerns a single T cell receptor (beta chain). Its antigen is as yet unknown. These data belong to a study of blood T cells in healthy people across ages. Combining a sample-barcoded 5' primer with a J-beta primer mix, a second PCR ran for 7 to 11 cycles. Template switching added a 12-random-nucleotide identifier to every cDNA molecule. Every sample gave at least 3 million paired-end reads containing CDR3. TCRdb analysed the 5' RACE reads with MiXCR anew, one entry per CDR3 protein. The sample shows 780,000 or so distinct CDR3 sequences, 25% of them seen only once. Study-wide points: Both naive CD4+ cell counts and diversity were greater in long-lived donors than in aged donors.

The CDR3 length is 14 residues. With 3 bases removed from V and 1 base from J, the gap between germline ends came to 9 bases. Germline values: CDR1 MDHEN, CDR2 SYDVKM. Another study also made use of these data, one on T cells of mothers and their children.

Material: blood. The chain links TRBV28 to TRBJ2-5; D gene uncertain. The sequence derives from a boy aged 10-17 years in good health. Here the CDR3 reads CASSLAQRQETQYF. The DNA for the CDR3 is TGTGCCAGCAGTTTGGCGCAGCGCCAAGAGACCCAGTACTTC.